This T cell receptor (beta chain) was recovered during a study of shared clonotypes between healthy human individuals. Across the study: Each donor's CD4 naive and CD4 memory cells filled three plates apiece, CD8 naive two, and CD8 memory one. The study, taken as a whole, reports: Among a handful of donors, approximately 4.6% of naive CD4 clonotypes were found in common. Memory subsets generally showed smaller estimated richness than naive subsets did.

Libraries were prepared by immunoSEQ multiplex PCR; TCRdb keeps only in-frame clonotypes and omits some of them. The data contain around 550,000 clones, 95% of them singletons. CDR1 and CDR2 from the germline V gene are SGHVS and FQNEAQ. Trimming left V 3 bases short and J 0 bases short, with 6 bases between. The CDR3 loop spans 15 amino acids. Naive CD8 isolation took CD45RO-negative cells positively selected for CCR7 and excluded terminally differentiated effector memory CD45RA+ cells. A note on this clone: Its antigen is not identified.

The sequenced sample was naive CD8+ T cells sorted from blood. The chain is built from TRBV7-8 and TRBJ2-6; D gene ambiguous. This clonotype was sampled from a woman under 40 in good health. CDR3 nucleotide sequence: TGTGCCAGCAGCTTTCCGTCCTCTGGGGCCAACGTCCTGACTTTC. It is translated as CASSFPSSGANVLTF.